This is a list of T cell receptor beta chains from one sample in a study of regulatory T cells in long-lasting Graves disease. Using its own MiXCR run on the multiplex PCR reads, TCRdb lists one record per CDR3 protein. The data contain 450,000 to 600,000 distinct CDR3 sequences, about 14% of them singletons. These data also featured in a second study, about T cells in Graves' hyperthyroidism and ophthalmopathy.

Sequencing used peripheral blood mononuclear cells (PBMCs), obtained at new diagnosis, from a patient treated with antithyroid drugs. The origin of the receptors is a man aged 30 to 39 with Graves disease. Each CDR3 is given with its conserved first and last residue. Fields, in order: D gene, CDR3 length, J gene, V gene, clone size, CDR3 DNA, CDR3 protein. D genes are given only for firm matches. Clone size is stated in some rows and not others, as once, few, many or a class when expanded.

>-|16|TRBJ1-1|TRBV6-1|many
TGTGCCAGCAGTGCTCGTCGGCGGCTGATAGGGACTGAAGCTTTCTTT
CASSARRRLIGTEAFF
>-|12|TRBJ1-1|TRBV7-8|few
TGTGCCAGCAGCTTAGCTGAGGGTCGGGCTTTCTTT
CASSLAEGRAFF
>TRBD2|16|TRBJ2-3|TRBV7-9|many
TGTGCCAGCAGCACGACTAGCGGGAGTGTGGCAGATACGCAGTATTTT
CASSTTSGSVADTQYF
>-|14|TRBJ1-1|TRBV5-1|many
TGCGCCAGCAGCTTGGTCGGGGACCGCAGTGAAGCTTTCTTT
CASSLVGDRSEAFF
>TRBD2|13|TRBJ2-7|TRBV5-6|many
TGTGCCAGCAGCTCCGGACTAGCTCTCGAGCAGTACTTC
CASSSGLALEQYF
>TRBD2|18|TRBJ2-5|TRBV7-3|many
TGTGCCAGCAGCTTAAACGGGCCATTAGCGGGAGGCACAGAGACCCAGTACTTC
CASSLNGPLAGGTETQYF
>TRBD1|17|TRBJ1-1|TRBV6-1|many
TGTGCCAGCAGTGCCCGGACAGGCCCCCTGGGGAACACTGAAGCTTTCTTT
CASSARTGPLGNTEAFF
>TRBD2|15|TRBJ2-2|TRBV20-1|few
TGCAGTGCCCCATCTAGCGGGAGTTGGGCCGGGGAGCTGTTTTTT
CSAPSSGSWAGELFF
>-|11|TRBJ2-7|TRBV9|-
TGTGCCAGCAGCGTAGAGGTCGAGCAGTACTTC
CASSVEVEQYF
>-|17|TRBJ1-5|TRBV7-9|few
TGTGCCAGCAGCTTTTCCTACCGAGCGGGGGGCAATCAGCCCCAGCATTTT
CASSFSYRAGGNQPQHF
>TRBD1|14|TRBJ2-7|TRBV29-1|many
TGCAGCGTTGCCTCCGGGACAGACACCTACGAGCAGTACTTC
CSVASGTDTYEQYF
>-|13|TRBJ1-1|TRBV30|many
TGTGCCTGGGGAGGGACTATGAACACTGAAGCTTTCTTT
CAWGGTMNTEAFF
>TRBD1|13|TRBJ1-5|TRBV2|many
TGTGCCATTACAGGGGGGTACAATCAGCCCCAGCATTTT
CAITGGYNQPQHF
>-|13|TRBJ1-2|TRBV20-1|many
TGCAGTGCTAGTGTTAGGCCAGTCTATGGCTACACCTTC
CSASVRPVYGYTF
>-|13|TRBJ2-1|TRBV24-1|many
TGTGCCACCAGTGATCCCCAGAGAGATGAGCAGTTCTTC
CATSDPQRDEQFF
>-|15|TRBJ2-1|TRBV7-9|many
TGTGCCAGCAGGCCTGACAGGAAAACCTACAATGAGCAGTTCTTC
CASRPDRKTYNEQFF
>-|14|TRBJ1-2|TRBV6-2/TRBV6-3|-
TGTGCCAGCACCAACACCGGGACAATCCATGGCTACACCTTC
CASTNTGTIHGYTF
>TRBD1|15|TRBJ2-5|TRBV30|many
TGTGCCTGGAGTGTAGGGGGCCAGGGGGCCGAGACCCAGTACTTC
CAWSVGGQGAETQYF
>-|15|TRBJ2-5|TRBV20-1|many
TGCAGTGCTAGTGGGCGGTCTGCCGATAGGGAGACCCAGTACTTC
CSASGRSADRETQYF
>TRBD2|15|TRBJ2-4|TRBV11-2|many
TGTGCCAGCAGCCCTAGCGGGAGGGCGTACAACATTCAGTACTTC
CASSPSGRAYNIQYF
>TRBD1|14|TRBJ2-1|TRBV30|many
TGTGCCTGGAGTAGGACAGGGGCCAACAATGAGCAGTTCTTC
CAWSRTGANNEQFF
>-|13|TRBJ1-5|TRBV6-4|few
TGTGCCAGAGTATCACAGGGCAGACAGCCCCAGCATTTT
CARVSQGRQPQHF
>-|14|TRBJ1-5|TRBV19|few
TGTGCCAGTACCATGGGGGTAAGCAATCAGCCCCAGCATTTT
CASTMGVSNQPQHF
>-|12|TRBJ1-3|TRBV10-3|-
TGTGCCACCATAGGGGGTGGAAACACCATATATTTT
CATIGGGNTIYF
>-|14|TRBJ1-1|TRBV6-1|many
TGTGCCAGCAGTCCGCCGGGGGGGAACACTGAAGCTTTCTTT
CASSPPGGNTEAFF
>TRBD1|15|TRBJ1-4|TRBV30|many
TGTGCCTGGAGTGTTGTACTAGGGGGCGATGAAAAACTGTTTTTT
CAWSVVLGGDEKLFF
>-|15|TRBJ1-2|TRBV7-2|-
TGTGCCAGCAGCCGTCGGACGGGTCTAGGGGATGGCTACACCTTC
CASSRRTGLGDGYTF
>TRBD2|15|TRBJ2-5|TRBV5-6|many
TGTGCCAGCAGCTTGCAGCTAGCGGGGGCAGAGACCCAGTACTTC
CASSLQLAGAETQYF
>TRBD2|15|TRBJ2-3|TRBV27|few
TGTGCCAGCAGTAGACTAGCGGGAATTCAGGATACGCAGTATTTT
CASSRLAGIQDTQYF
>-|18|TRBJ2-1|TRBV5-1|many
TGCGCCAGCAGCCCTGTGGATCCAGGGCTAGCGTCCTACAATGAGCAGTTCTTC
CASSPVDPGLASYNEQFF
>TRBD1|16|TRBJ1-5|TRBV29-1|few
TGCAGCGTTGAACACGGGGACAGGGAAGGTGGTCAGCCCCAGCATTTT
CSVEHGDREGGQPQHF
>-|11|TRBJ2-3|TRBV6-2/TRBV6-3|many
TGTGCCAGCAAGGAAGCAGATACGCAGTATTTT
CASKEADTQYF
>-|13|TRBJ2-5|TRBV15|-
TGTGCCACCAGCAGAGGGGTTACGGAGACCCAGTACTTC
CATSRGVTETQYF
>TRBD2|15|TRBJ2-7|TRBV12-3/TRBV12-4|many
TGTGCCAGCAGCTCCCTAGCGGGAGGGAGATACGAGCAGTACTTC
CASSSLAGGRYEQYF
>TRBD2|15|TRBJ2-7|TRBV2|many
TGTGCCAGCAGTGGGCATGGGAGGGATTCCTACGAGCAGTACTTC
CASSGHGRDSYEQYF
>-|18|TRBJ1-1|TRBV15|few
TGTGCCACCAGCAGAGATTTAAGACAGGACGGCTGGGGGACTGAAGCTTTCTTT
CATSRDLRQDGWGTEAFF
>-|13|TRBJ2-5|TRBV5-1|many
TGCGCCAGCTCACAGGGAATTGGAGAGACCCAGTACTTC
CASSQGIGETQYF
>TRBD1|15|TRBJ1-1|TRBV13|-
TGTGCCAGCAGCAGGACAGGGTCCATGAACACTGAAGCTTTCTTT
CASSRTGSMNTEAFF
>TRBD1|16|TRBJ2-1|TRBV5-1|many
TGCGCCAGCAGCTTGGGAGGGACAGGGGGCCGTAATGAGCAGTTCTTC
CASSLGGTGGRNEQFF
>TRBD1|13|TRBJ2-7|TRBV20-1|few
TGCAGTGCGCGAGGACAGGTGGGCCCCGAGCAGTACTTC
CSARGQVGPEQYF
>-|13|TRBJ2-7|TRBV7-9|-
TGTGCCAGCAGCGTTGGGATTTTCGACGAGCAGTACTTC
CASSVGIFDEQYF
>TRBD1|11|TRBJ1-2|TRBV20-1|few
TGCAGTGCTACAGGGGGCTATGGCTACACCTTC
CSATGGYGYTF
>TRBD2|13|TRBJ2-1|TRBV6-2/TRBV6-3|-
TGTGCCAGCATCCGGCTAGCGGGAGACAAGCAGTTCTTC
CASIRLAGDKQFF
>TRBD2|14|TRBJ2-5|TRBV10-3|many
TGTGCCATCAGGGTAGCGGGTCCAGTAGAGACCCAGTACTTC
CAIRVAGPVETQYF
>-|15|TRBJ1-3|TRBV7-9|-
TGTGCCAGCAGCCCGGACAGAATTTCTGGAAACACCATATATTTT
CASSPDRISGNTIYF
>TRBD1|17|TRBJ1-2|TRBV28|many
TGTGCCAGCAGTTTAGGGACAGGGAATTCTTTTAAAAATGGCTACACCTTC
CASSLGTGNSFKNGYTF
>TRBD2|19|TRBJ2-5|TRBV5-4|few
TGTGCCAGCAGCTTTAAGTCGTCTAGCGGGAGGGCCCTCGTAGAGACCCAGTACTTC
CASSFKSSSGRALVETQYF
>TRBD2|14|TRBJ2-5|TRBV10-3|many
TGTGCCATCAGTGAAGGGCTAGCGGAAGAGACCCAGTACTTC
CAISEGLAEETQYF
>-|13|TRBJ2-7|TRBV29-1|many
TGCAGCGTTGAAGACCAATGGAGTTACGAGCAGTACTTC
CSVEDQWSYEQYF
>TRBD2|15|TRBJ2-2|TRBV30|-
TGTGCCTGGCGTCAGGAGCGGGGGAACACCGGGGAGCTGTTTTTT
CAWRQERGNTGELFF
>TRBD1|14|TRBJ2-1|TRBV5-1|few
TGCGCCAGCAGCCAGGACAGGGACGTAGATGAGCAGTTCTTC
CASSQDRDVDEQFF
>-|16|TRBJ1-2|TRBV3-1|-
TGTGCCAGCAGCCAAGATCGCCGGGGAGCTAACTATGGCTACACCTTC
CASSQDRRGANYGYTF
>-|14|TRBJ1-1|TRBV20-1|-
TGCAGTGCTAGAGATTCTGCAATGAACACTGAAGCTTTCTTT
CSARDSAMNTEAFF
>TRBD2|14|TRBJ2-1|TRBV2|many
TGTGCCAGCAGCCCTCGACTAGCGTACAATGAGCAGTTCTTC
CASSPRLAYNEQFF
>TRBD1|15|TRBJ2-5|TRBV24-1|-
TGTGCCACCAGTGTCACTACAGGGGGCTGGGAGACCCAGTACTTC
CATSVTTGGWETQYF
>-|14|TRBJ2-3|TRBV5-4|many
TGTGCCAGCAGCTTTGGACAGAGCACAGATACGCAGTATTTT
CASSFGQSTDTQYF
>-|13|TRBJ2-3|TRBV20-1|many
TGCAGTGCTAGGTTTATGGGTCCAGATACGCAGTATTTT
CSARFMGPDTQYF
>-|13|TRBJ1-2|TRBV2|many
TGTGCCAGCATAAAGGAGAACAACTATGGCTACACCTTC
CASIKENNYGYTF
>-|14|TRBJ2-3|TRBV9|many
TGTGCCAGCAGCGTAGGAGTTCCGGCAGATACGCAGTATTTT
CASSVGVPADTQYF